The next 7 T cell receptor beta chains were all read from a single sample in a study of long-term antiretroviral therapy in people with HIV. Researchers report immunoSEQ v3.0 was run at survey level. Assay: immunoSEQ multiplex PCR; the TCRdb copy retains only in-frame clones and omits some. The table shows 15,000 to 20,000 clones, with about four fifths occurring only once. The input for sequencing was unsorted PBMCs, taken at the start of antiretroviral therapy. Receptors originate from a man aged 30 to 39 with HIV.

CDR3 DNA sequence: TGTGCCAGTTCCTTCGCAGGGGGCGGCGGGGAGCTGTTTTTT. Protein: CASSFAGGGGELFF. The rearrangement uses TRBV19 and TRBJ2-2; 8 bases line up with TRBD1. Germline assignment: CDR1 LNHDA and CDR2 SQIVND (reference sequence). V was clipped by 8 bases and J by 7 bases; unmatched bases: 9. The CDR3 sequence is 14 residues long.

The chain joins TRBV27 to TRBJ2-1; 13 nucleotides match TRBD2. The CDR3 is made up of 15 amino acids. The germline V gene has CDR1 MNHEY and CDR2 SMNVEV (reference sequence). J gave up 6 bases and V 4 bases, and 3 bases lay outside the gene matches. The CDR3 DNA reads TGTGCCAGCAGTTCCCGGACTAGCGGGAGCAATGAGCAGTTCTTC. Amino acid sequence: CASSSRTSGSNEQFF.

The V call is TRBV10-1, the J call TRBJ2-1; no reliable D call. The germline V gene has CDR1 WNHNN and CDR2 SYGVQD (reference sequence). The CDR3 runs 14 residues. Trimming cost V 6 bases and J 1 base, with 10 bases left between them. The CDR3 DNA follows: TGCGCCAGCAGAGGTGAAGGATCCTACAATGAGCAGTTCTTC. Its protein is CASRGEGSYNEQFF.

V gene TRBV11-2 combines with J gene TRBJ2-3; no definite D call. Trimming removed 2 bases from V and 5 bases from J, with 8 bases in between. There are 13 residues in the CDR3. Germline CDR1 and CDR2: SGHAT and FQNNGV. The CDR3 coding sequence is TGTGCCAGCAGCTTATACTCCGGAGATACGCAGTATTTT. As protein: CASSLYSGDTQYF.

Sample share makes this clone medium-sized. This chain uses TRBV19 with TRBJ2-7; TRBD2 matches at 9 bases. After removal of 5 bases from V and 6 bases from J, the junction contained 11 bases not matched to a gene. CDR1 is LNHDA, CDR2 SQIVND, per germline (reference sequence). This CDR3 spans 15 amino acids. CDR3 sequence: CASSPGGGGAPEQYF. As DNA, the CDR3 is TGTGCCAGTAGTCCCGGCGGCGGGGGGGCCCCCGAGCAGTACTTC.

In DNA, the CDR3 is TGTGCCAGCAGTGATCGGGGGGTTGGGCAGCCCCAGCATTTT. Residues: CASSDRGVGQPQHF. The chain uses TRBV2 and TRBJ1-5, with D possibly matching TRBD1 (5 bases). This CDR3 contains 14 residues. The germline V and J ends were trimmed by 3 bases and 7 bases, with 13 bases remaining between them. Germline V gene sequence: CDR1 SNHLY, CDR2 FYNNEI.

The CDR3 sequence: CSVEIGGAQETQYF. CDR3 DNA sequence: TGCAGCGTTGAAATCGGGGGGGCCCAAGAGACCCAGTACTTC. The V call is TRBV29-1, the J call TRBJ2-5; TRBD2 aligns across 8 bases. V shed 2 bases, J shed 1 base, and the junction held 3 bases outside the gene matches. Germline CDR1 reads SQVTM; CDR2 reads ANQGSEA. The length of the CDR3 is 14 residues.